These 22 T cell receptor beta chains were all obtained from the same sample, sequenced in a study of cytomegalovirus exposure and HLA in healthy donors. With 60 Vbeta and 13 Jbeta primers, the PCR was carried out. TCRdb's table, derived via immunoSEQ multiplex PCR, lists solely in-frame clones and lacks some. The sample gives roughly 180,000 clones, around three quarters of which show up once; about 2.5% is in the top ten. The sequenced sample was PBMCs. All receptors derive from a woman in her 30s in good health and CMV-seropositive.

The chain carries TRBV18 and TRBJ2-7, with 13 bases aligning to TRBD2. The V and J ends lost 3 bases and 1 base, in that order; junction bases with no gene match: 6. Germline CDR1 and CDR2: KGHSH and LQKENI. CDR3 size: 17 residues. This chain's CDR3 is CASSPQTSGGPSYEQYF. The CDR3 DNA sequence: TGTGCCAGCTCACCCCAGACTAGCGGGGGGCCTTCCTACGAGCAGTACTTC.

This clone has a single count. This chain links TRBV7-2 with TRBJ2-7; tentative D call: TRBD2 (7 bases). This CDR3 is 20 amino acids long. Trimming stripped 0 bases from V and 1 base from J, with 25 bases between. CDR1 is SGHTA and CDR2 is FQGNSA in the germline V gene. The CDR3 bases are TGTGCCAGCAGCTTAGCCTTTCAGTTTATGGGAGGGGGGACATCCTACGAGCAGTACTTC. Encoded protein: CASSLAFQFMGGGTSYEQYF.

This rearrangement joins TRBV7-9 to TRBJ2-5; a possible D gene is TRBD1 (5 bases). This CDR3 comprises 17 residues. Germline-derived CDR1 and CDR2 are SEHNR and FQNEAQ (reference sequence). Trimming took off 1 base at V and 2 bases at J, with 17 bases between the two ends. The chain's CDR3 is CASSLGVNKGIQETQYF. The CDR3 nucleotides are TGTGCCAGCAGCTTAGGAGTCAACAAGGGGATTCAAGAGACCCAGTACTTC.

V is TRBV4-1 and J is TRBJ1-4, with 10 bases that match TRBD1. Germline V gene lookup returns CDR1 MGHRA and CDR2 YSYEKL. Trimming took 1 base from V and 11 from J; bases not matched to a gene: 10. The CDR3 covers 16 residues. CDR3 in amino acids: CASSQASRQGADKLFF. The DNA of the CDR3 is TGCGCCAGCAGCCAAGCTAGCCGACAGGGGGCGGATAAACTGTTTTTT.

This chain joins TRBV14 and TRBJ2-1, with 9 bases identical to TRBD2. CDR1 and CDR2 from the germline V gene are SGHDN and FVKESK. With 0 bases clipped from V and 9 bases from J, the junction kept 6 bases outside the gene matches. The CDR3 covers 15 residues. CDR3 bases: TGTGCCAGCAGCCAAGAAGAGCGGGGGGTGGTTGAGCAGTTCTTC. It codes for CASSQEERGVVEQFF.

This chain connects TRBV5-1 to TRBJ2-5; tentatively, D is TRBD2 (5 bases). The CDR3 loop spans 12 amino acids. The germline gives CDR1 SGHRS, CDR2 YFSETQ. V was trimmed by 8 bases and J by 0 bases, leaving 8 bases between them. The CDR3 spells CASARDQETQYF. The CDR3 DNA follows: TGCGCCAGTGCGAGGGACCAAGAGACCCAGTACTTC.

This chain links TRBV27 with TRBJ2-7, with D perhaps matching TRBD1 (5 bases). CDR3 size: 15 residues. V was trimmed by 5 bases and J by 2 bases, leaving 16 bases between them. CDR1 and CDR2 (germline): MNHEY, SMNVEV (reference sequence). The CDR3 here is CASSLRTITTYEQYF. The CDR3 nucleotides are TGTGCCAGCAGTCTAAGGACAATTACGACCTACGAGCAGTACTTC.

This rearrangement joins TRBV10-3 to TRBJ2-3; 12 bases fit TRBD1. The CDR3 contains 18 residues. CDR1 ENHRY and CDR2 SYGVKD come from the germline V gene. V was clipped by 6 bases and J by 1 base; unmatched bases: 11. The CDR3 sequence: CAISEGTGGVSRTDTQYF. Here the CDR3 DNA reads TGTGCCATCAGCGAAGGGACAGGGGGCGTCTCCCGCACAGATACGCAGTATTTT.

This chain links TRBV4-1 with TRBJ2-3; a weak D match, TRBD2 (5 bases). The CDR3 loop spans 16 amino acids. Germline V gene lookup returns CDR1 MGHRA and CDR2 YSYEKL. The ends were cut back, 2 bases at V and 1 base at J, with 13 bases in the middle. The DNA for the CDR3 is TGCGCCAGCAGCCAACAGTTCGGAGGTGGCACAGATACGCAGTATTTT. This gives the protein CASSQQFGGGTDTQYF.

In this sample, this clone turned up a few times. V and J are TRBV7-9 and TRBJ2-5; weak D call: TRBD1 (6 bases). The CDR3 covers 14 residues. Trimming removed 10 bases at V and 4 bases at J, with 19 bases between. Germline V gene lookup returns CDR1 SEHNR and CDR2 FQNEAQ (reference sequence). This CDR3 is CATFTGTIGETQYF. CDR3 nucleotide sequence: TGTGCCACCTTTACCGGGACAATCGGAGAGACCCAGTACTTC. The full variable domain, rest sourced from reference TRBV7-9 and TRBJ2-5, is DTGVSQNPRHKITKRGQNVTFRCDPISEHNRLYWYRQTLGQGPEFLTYFQNEAQLEKSRLLSDRFSAERPKGSFSTLEIQRTEQGDSAMYLCATFTGTIGETQYFGPGTRLLVL.

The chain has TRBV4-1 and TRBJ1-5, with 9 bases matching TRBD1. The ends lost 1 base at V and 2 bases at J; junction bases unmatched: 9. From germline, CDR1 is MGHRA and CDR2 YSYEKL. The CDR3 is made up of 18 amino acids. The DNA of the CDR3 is TGCGCCAGCAGCCAAGGAGAAACAGGGGGCTTTCGCAATCAGCCCCAGCATTTT. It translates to CASSQGETGGFRNQPQHF.

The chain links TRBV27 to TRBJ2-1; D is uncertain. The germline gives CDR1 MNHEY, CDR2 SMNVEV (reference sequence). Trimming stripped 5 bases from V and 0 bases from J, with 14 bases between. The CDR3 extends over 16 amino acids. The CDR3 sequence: CASSPPPGGSYNEQFF. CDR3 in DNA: TGTGCCAGCAGTCCCCCCCCGGGTGGCTCCTACAATGAGCAGTTCTTC.

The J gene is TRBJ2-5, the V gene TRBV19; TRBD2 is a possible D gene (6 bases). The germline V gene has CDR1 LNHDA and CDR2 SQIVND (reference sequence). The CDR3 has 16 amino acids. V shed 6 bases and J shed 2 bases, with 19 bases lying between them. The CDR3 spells CASSTSAGRGQETQYF. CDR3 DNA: TGTGCCAGTAGCACCTCGGCGGGGCGGGGACAAGAGACCCAGTACTTC. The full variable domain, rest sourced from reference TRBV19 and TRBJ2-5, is DGGITQSPKYLFRKEGQNVTLSCEQNLNHDAMYWYRQDPGQGLRLIYYSQIVNDFQKGDIAEGYSVSREKKESFPLTVTSAQKNPTAFYLCASSTSAGRGQETQYFGPGTRLLVL.

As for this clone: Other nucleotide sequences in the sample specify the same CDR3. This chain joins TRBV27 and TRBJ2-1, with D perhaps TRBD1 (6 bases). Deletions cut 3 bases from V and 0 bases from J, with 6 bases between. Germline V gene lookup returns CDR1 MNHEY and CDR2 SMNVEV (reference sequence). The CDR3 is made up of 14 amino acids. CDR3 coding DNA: TGTGCCAGCAGTTTGACAGGCTCCTACAATGAGCAGTTCTTC. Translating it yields CASSLTGSYNEQFF.

The CDR3 here is CASSVGGQGNYEQYF. For the CDR3, the DNA is TGTGCCAGCAGCGTAGGGGGACAGGGGAACTACGAGCAGTACTTC. This rearrangement joins TRBV9 to TRBJ2-7, with TRBD1 identical over 10 bases. The J segment lost 3 bases and the V segment lost 0 bases, leaving 3 bases of the junction unmatched. This CDR3 comprises 15 residues. Germline V gives CDR1 SGDLS, CDR2 YYNGEE. The entire variable domain, with the rest obtained from reference TRBV9 and TRBJ2-7, is as follows: DSGVTQTPKHLITATGQRVTLRCSPRSGDLSVYWYQQSLDQGLQFLIQYYNGEERAKGNILERFSAQQFPDLHSELNLSSLELGDSALYFCASSVGGQGNYEQYFGPGTRLTVT.

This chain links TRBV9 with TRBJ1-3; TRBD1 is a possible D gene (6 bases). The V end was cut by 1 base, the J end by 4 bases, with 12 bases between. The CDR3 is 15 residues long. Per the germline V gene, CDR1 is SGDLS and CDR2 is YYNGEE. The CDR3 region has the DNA TGTGCCAGCAGCGTAACAGGGTACTCGGGAAACACCATATATTTT. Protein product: CASSVTGYSGNTIYF.

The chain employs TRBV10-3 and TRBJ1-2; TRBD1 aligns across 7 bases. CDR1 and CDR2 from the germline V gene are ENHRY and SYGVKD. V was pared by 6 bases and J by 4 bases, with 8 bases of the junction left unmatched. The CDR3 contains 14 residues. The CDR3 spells CAISGPGQIYGYTF. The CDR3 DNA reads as TGTGCCATCAGCGGCCCGGGACAGATCTATGGCTACACCTTC.

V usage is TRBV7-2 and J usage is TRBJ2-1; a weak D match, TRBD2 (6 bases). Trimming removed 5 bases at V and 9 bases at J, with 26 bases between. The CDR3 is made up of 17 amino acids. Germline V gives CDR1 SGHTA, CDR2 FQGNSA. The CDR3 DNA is TGTGCCAGCAGCATATCAACCGGGACTGGGGCCCTGGGTGAGCAGTTCTTC. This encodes CASSISTGTGALGEQFF.

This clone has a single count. In nucleotides, the CDR3 is TGTGCCACCCGGGCGGGGGTGGTAGATACGCAGTATTTT. It codes for CATRAGVVDTQYF. The V gene is TRBV10-3, the J gene TRBJ2-3; 7 positions agree with TRBD2. After removal of 10 bases from V and 5 bases from J, the junction contained 9 bases not matched to a gene. The CDR3 runs to 13 residues. Germline-derived CDR1 and CDR2 are ENHRY and SYGVKD.

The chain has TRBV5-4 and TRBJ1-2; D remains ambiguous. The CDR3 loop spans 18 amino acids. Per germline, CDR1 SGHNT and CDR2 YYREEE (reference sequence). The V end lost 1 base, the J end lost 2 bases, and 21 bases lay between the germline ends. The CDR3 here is CASSLKILGEEPNYGYTF. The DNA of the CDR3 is TGTGCCAGCAGCTTGAAAATTCTAGGAGAAGAGCCAAACTATGGCTACACCTTC.

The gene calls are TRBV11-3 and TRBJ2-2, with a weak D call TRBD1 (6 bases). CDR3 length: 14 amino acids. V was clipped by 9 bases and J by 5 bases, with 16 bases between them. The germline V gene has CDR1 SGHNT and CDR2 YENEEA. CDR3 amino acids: CASLLTGRTGELFF. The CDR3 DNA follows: TGTGCCAGTTTGCTGACAGGACGGACCGGGGAGCTGTTTTTT.

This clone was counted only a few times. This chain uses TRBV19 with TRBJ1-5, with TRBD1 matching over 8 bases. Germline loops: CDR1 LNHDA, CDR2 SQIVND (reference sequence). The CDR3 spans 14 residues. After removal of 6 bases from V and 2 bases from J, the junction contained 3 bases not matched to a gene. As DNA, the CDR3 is TGTGCCAGTAGCCGGGGACAGGGCAATCAGCCCCAGCATTTT. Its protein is CASSRGQGNQPQHF.